The present entry profiles one TCR beta chain with its context. The sample is drawn from a study of blood T cell repertoires in COVID-19. Across the whole study: The origin of the acute and convalescent COVID-19 samples was the United States, Italy and Spain. Sources were T cells, B-cell-depleted T cells, or PBMCs; the material itself was cDNA or gDNA.

Germline lookup yields CDR1 MNHEY and CDR2 SMNVEV (reference sequence). V shed 5 bases and J 5 bases; nucleotides not matched to a gene: 6. This CDR3 contains 15 residues. Authors' methods: Amplified reference gene primers provided the basis for estimating nucleated cell counts. The method was immunoSEQ multiplex PCR; TCRdb's version includes in-frame clones alone and lacks a portion of them. V and J calls and clone size come straight from that table; D and trimming were deduced from the DNA. The table lists tens of thousands of clones, approximately 72% of them singletons. This clonotype originated in a woman in her 70s with COVID-19, enrolled during active disease. The sample was peripheral blood. The chain links TRBV27 to TRBJ2-2, with 9 bases fitting TRBD1. In nucleotides, the CDR3 is TGTGCCAGCAGTGCGGGACAGGGCTTTACCGGGGAGCTGTTTTTT. This sequence encodes CASSAGQGFTGELFF.